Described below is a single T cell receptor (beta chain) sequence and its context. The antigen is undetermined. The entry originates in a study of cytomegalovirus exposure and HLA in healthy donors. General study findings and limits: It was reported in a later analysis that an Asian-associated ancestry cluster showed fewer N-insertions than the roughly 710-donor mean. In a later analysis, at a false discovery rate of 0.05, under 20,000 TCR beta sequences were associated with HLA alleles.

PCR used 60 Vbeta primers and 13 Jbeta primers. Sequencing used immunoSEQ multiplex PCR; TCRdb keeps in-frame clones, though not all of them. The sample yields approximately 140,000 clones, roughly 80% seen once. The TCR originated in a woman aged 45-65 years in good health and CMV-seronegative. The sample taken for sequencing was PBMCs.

CDR3: CASRRDSSTDTQYF. The CDR3 nucleotides read TGTGCCAGCAGGAGGGACTCTAGCACAGATACGCAGTATTTT. The V gene is TRBV2, the J gene TRBJ2-3, with D maybe TRBD2 (6 bases). Deletions cut 6 bases from V and 0 bases from J, with 10 bases between. Germline CDR1 reads SNHLY; CDR2 reads FYNNEI. The CDR3 totals 14 residues. Full variable domain (remainder filled in from reference TRBV2 and TRBJ2-3): EPEVTQTPSHQVTQMGQEVILRCVPISNHLYFYWYRQILGQKVEFLVSFYNNEISEKSEIFDDQFSVERPDGSNFTLKIRSTKLEDSAMYFCASRRDSSTDTQYFGPGTRLTVL.